The sequence of this T cell receptor (beta chain) was determined in a study of post-analysis software for immune sequencing data. Study-level findings and limits: Relative to controls, patients had several TRBV segments at higher frequency, with TRBV5-6, TRBV5-1 and TRBV20-1 among these.

Incorporated into the TCR beta cDNA libraries were unique molecular identifiers, which served to reduce PCR and sequencing biases. TCRdb reanalysed the PCR reads using MiXCR and keeps one entry per CDR3 protein. The sample has 750,000 to 950,000 distinct CDR3 sequences, 40% to 55% seen once. Looked up from germline, CDR1 is SEHNR and CDR2 is FQNEAQ (reference sequence). V lost 5 bases and J lost 4; bases outside the gene matches: 8. The CDR3 is 15 residues long. This clonotype appeared a few times. The target antigen is unknown. This TCR came from a girl aged 10 to 17 with multiple sclerosis. The sample comprised blood. The V call is TRBV7-9, the J call TRBJ2-1; TRBD2 matches at 7 bases. CDR3 nucleotide sequence: TGTGCCAGCAGCCCAGCGGGATCGACTTACAATGAGCAGTTCTTC. It encodes CASSPAGSTYNEQFF.